Listed below are T cell receptor beta chains from one sample, sequenced in a study of CD8+ T cells in alopecia areata. The method was immunoSEQ multiplex PCR; TCRdb's version includes in-frame clones alone and lacks a portion of them. The sample holds about 130,000 clones, over 50% seen once. The input for sequencing was CD4+ T cells sorted from blood, taken at week 0. Receptors originate from a human donor with alopecia areata. The conserved cysteine and the conserved F or W are not part of the CDR3 here.

j_call v_call cdr3_aa
TRBJ1-5 TRBV19 ASSLGSNQPQH
TRBJ1-1 TRBV30 AWSSGLGTEAF
TRBJ2-4 TRBV5-1 ASSFDRRKNIQY
TRBJ2-3 TRBV29-1 SVDAGVADTQY
TRBJ1-5 TRBV19 ASAEGSLVPNQPQH
TRBJ1-1 TRBV19 ASSITGNRNTEAF
TRBJ2-4 TRBV29-1 SVEKRGQAKNIQY
TRBJ2-5 TRBV29-1 SVGGTAGETQY
TRBJ2-7 TRBV5-1 ASSSGTALSYEQY
TRBJ2-1 TRBV7-2 ASSLDGSLVNEQF
TRBJ2-1 TRBV2 ASRPPGRMNNEQF
TRBJ1-1 TRBV7-9 ASSLSSGVPER
TRBJ2-5 TRBV28 ASSSRNQETQY
TRBJ1-2 TRBV4-3 ASSPGQGPTRGYT
TRBJ1-2 TRBV2 ASSGQEPLGYT
TRBJ2-7 TRBV28 ASSQTGYEQY
TRBJ2-2 TRBV7-9 ASSLVALTGELF
TRBJ2-7 TRBV7-9 ASSSGMRYEQY
TRBJ1-6 TRBV2 ASSEARGSSPLH
TRBJ2-7 TRBV9 ASSVGGRAHEQY
TRBJ1-5 TRBV6-1 ASQKPDQPQH
TRBJ1-3 TRBV29-1 SVEQHTGNTIY
TRBJ2-4 TRBV18 ASSRGIEDIQY
TRBJ1-1 TRBV18 ASSPGGNTEAF
TRBJ2-1 TRBV29-1 SVERGFNNEQF
TRBJ1-4 TRBV6-6 ASRPTGEGEKLF